The 9 T cell receptor beta chains reported below all come from one sample, sequenced in a study of OX40 agonist ivuxolimab in advanced cancers. TCRdb's table, derived via immunoSEQ multiplex PCR, lists solely in-frame clones and lacks some. The sample consists of fewer than 14,000 clones, more than 70% of them appearing once. Here the sequenced sample was CD4+ or CD8+ T cells sorted from blood, taken in a trial of the OX40 agonist ivuxolimab. The receptors here all came from an adult with an advanced solid tumor such as melanoma, head and neck, liver or kidney cancer.

V and J are TRBV27 and TRBJ1-2, with D unclear. Germline values: CDR1 MNHEY, CDR2 SMNVEV (reference sequence). This CDR3 region has 14 residues. V gave up 7 bases and J gave up 4 bases, with 16 bases separating them. The CDR3 DNA reads TGTGCCAGCACCCGAGCGGGGTCGCCCTATGGCTACACCTTC. This sequence encodes CASTRAGSPYGYTF.

J is TRBJ2-1 and V is TRBV29-1, with D tentatively TRBD1 (6 bases). Germline loops: CDR1 SQVTM, CDR2 ANQGSEA. V gave up 7 bases and J gave up 5 bases, with 18 bases separating them. The CDR3 consists of 14 residues. As DNA, the CDR3 is TGCAGCGCCGTAGGGGGACATTTCAACAATGAGCAGTTCTTC. Translated: CSAVGGHFNNEQFF.

V is TRBV7-3 and J is TRBJ2-3, with 9 bases identical to TRBD2. Trimming took 3 bases from V and 4 from J; bases not matched to a gene: 5. The CDR3 has 15 residues. The germline V gene has CDR1 SGHTA and CDR2 FQGTGA. The CDR3 sequence: CASSLGGGASDTQYF. The DNA of the CDR3 is TGTGCCAGCAGCTTGGGCGGGGGGGCCTCAGATACGCAGTATTTT. Full variable domain (outside the CDR3, taken from reference TRBV7-3 and TRBJ2-3): GAGVSQTPSNKVTEKGKYVELRCDPISGHTALYWYRQSLGQGPEFLIYFQGTGAADDSGLPNDRFFAVRPEGSVSTLKIQRTERGDSAVYLCASSLGGGASDTQYFGPGTRLTVL.

The CDR3 sequence: CASSLGQGADQPQHF. The CDR3 DNA follows: TGTGCCAGCAGCCTTGGACAGGGGGCAGATCAGCCCCAGCATTTT. The V and J genes are TRBV2 and TRBJ1-5; 11 bases line up with TRBD1. In germline, CDR1 is SNHLY, CDR2 FYNNEI. The CDR3 consists of 15 residues. Losses at the gene ends were 6 bases for V and 5 bases for J; bases not matched to a gene: 6. The whole variable domain, remainder taken from reference TRBV2 and TRBJ1-5, is EPEVTQTPSHQVTQMGQEVILRCVPISNHLYFYWYRQILGQKVEFLVSFYNNEISEKSEIFDDQFSVERPDGSNFTLKIRSTKLEDSAMYFCASSLGQGADQPQHFGDGTRLSIL.

J is TRBJ2-4 and V is TRBV5-6, with D hard to call. V dropped 1 base and J dropped 0 bases, with 8 bases sitting between them. The CDR3 totals 15 residues. From germline, CDR1 is SGHDT and CDR2 YYEEEE. CDR3 protein: CASSLRAVAKNIQYF. CDR3 sequence (DNA): TGTGCCAGCAGCTTGAGGGCTGTAGCCAAAAACATTCAGTACTTC.

This CDR3 reads CASSPYNYGYTF. CDR3 bases: TGTGCCAGCTCCCCGTATAACTATGGCTACACCTTC. The rearrangement uses TRBV6-5 and TRBJ1-2, with D unclear. Trimming stripped 8 bases from V and 1 base from J, with 8 bases between. In germline, CDR1 is MNHEY, CDR2 SVGAGI. This CDR3 has 12 amino acids.

This chain uses TRBV7-3 with TRBJ2-1; D unclear. The CDR3 runs 14 residues. V was trimmed by 5 bases and J by 5 bases, leaving 13 bases between them. The germline V gene has CDR1 SGHTA and CDR2 FQGTGA. CDR3 nucleotides: TGTGCCAGCAGCCCCGGGCGGCTCGACAATGAGCAGTTCTTC. Translated: CASSPGRLDNEQFF. Based on the CDR3 plus reference TRBV7-3 and TRBJ2-1, the full variable domain is GAGVSQTPSNKVTEKGKYVELRCDPISGHTALYWYRQSLGQGPEFLIYFQGTGAADDSGLPNDRFFAVRPEGSVSTLKIQRTERGDSAVYLCASSPGRLDNEQFFGPGTRLTVL.

The V gene is TRBV9, the J gene TRBJ2-7; 10 bases match TRBD2. This CDR3 is built from 14 residues. The V gene end was trimmed by 4 bases and the J gene end by 5 bases; junction bases not matched to a gene: 6. The germline V gene encodes CDR1 SGDLS and CDR2 YYNGEE. CDR3 sequence reads: CASSLGLAEHEQYF. The CDR3 DNA reads TGTGCCAGCAGCTTAGGACTAGCGGAGCACGAGCAGTACTTC.

The V gene is TRBV27, the J gene TRBJ2-7, with no clear D. V shed 0 bases and J shed 2 bases, with 11 bases lying between them. From germline, CDR1 is MNHEY and CDR2 SMNVEV (reference sequence). This CDR3 is 15 amino acids long. The CDR3 loop reads CASSLSGASTYEQYF. In DNA, the CDR3 is TGTGCCAGCAGTTTATCTGGCGCATCCACCTACGAGCAGTACTTC.